Listed below are T cell receptor beta chains from one sample, sequenced in a study of early T cells in non-severe SARS-CoV-2 infection. TCRdb reanalysed the 5' RACE reads using MiXCR and keeps one entry per CDR3 protein. In the table there are roughly 32,000 distinct CDR3 sequences, roughly 5.7% of which are singletons. The material sequenced was whole blood. All receptors come from an adult who was a healthcare worker with PCR-confirmed SARS-CoV-2 infection or an uninfected control (not recorded which). The CDR3 runs from the conserved cysteine through the conserved F or W. Fields, in order: J gene, V gene, clone size, D gene, CDR3 DNA, CDR3 protein. A D gene is named only where the DNA matches it firmly. Part of the rows lack a size; the others show once, few, many or a class for expanded clones.

j_call: TRBJ2-3
v_call: TRBV7-2
clone_size: many
d_call: TRBD2
cdr3_nt: TGTGCCAGCAGCTCAGCGGGGGGGCCAACAGATACGCAGTATTTT
cdr3_aa: CASSSAGGPTDTQYF

j_call: TRBJ2-6
v_call: TRBV18
clone_size: few
d_call: NA
cdr3_nt: TGTGCCAGCTCACCACGGGATCCTGGGGCCAACGTCCTGACTTTC
cdr3_aa: CASSPRDPGANVLTF

j_call: TRBJ2-5
v_call: TRBV6-2/TRBV6-3
clone_size: NA
d_call: NA
cdr3_nt: TGTGCCAGCGGGCGCCCCTCGATGAAAGAGACCCAGTACTTC
cdr3_aa: CASGRPSMKETQYF

j_call: TRBJ2-7
v_call: TRBV28
clone_size: many
d_call: NA
cdr3_nt: TGTGCCAGCAGTTTCCAGGGGACCTACGAGCAGTACTTC
cdr3_aa: CASSFQGTYEQYF

j_call: TRBJ2-5
v_call: TRBV6-6
clone_size: NA
d_call: NA
cdr3_nt: TGTGCCAGCAATGGGGGGGCGGAGACCCAGTACTTC
cdr3_aa: CASNGGAETQYF

j_call: TRBJ1-4
v_call: TRBV5-5
clone_size: many
d_call: TRBD1
cdr3_nt: TGTGCCAGCAGCTTGGGACAGGGAAACACTAATGAAAAACTGTTTTTT
cdr3_aa: CASSLGQGNTNEKLFF

j_call: TRBJ2-7
v_call: TRBV12-3/TRBV12-4
clone_size: many
d_call: NA
cdr3_nt: TGTGCCAGCAGTTTTAATCCCGGCTACGAGCAGTACTTC
cdr3_aa: CASSFNPGYEQYF

j_call: TRBJ2-7
v_call: TRBV29-1
clone_size: many
d_call: NA
cdr3_nt: TGCAGCGTTGTAGGTCCGGAGCGGATCAAGCAGTACTTC
cdr3_aa: CSVVGPERIKQYF

j_call: TRBJ1-1
v_call: TRBV6-2/TRBV6-3
clone_size: NA
d_call: NA
cdr3_nt: TGTGCCAGCAGTCTCACTGAGAACGCTGAAGCTTTCTTT
cdr3_aa: CASSLTENAEAFF

j_call: TRBJ1-1
v_call: TRBV29-1
clone_size: many
d_call: TRBD1
cdr3_nt: TGCAGCGTTGAATATGGGACAGGTTTCACTGAAGCTTTCTTT
cdr3_aa: CSVEYGTGFTEAFF

j_call: TRBJ1-1
v_call: TRBV27
clone_size: many
d_call: NA
cdr3_nt: TGTGCCAGCAGTTTATCGATTAGGGGCACTGAAGCTTTCTTT
cdr3_aa: CASSLSIRGTEAFF

j_call: TRBJ2-4
v_call: TRBV3-1
clone_size: many
d_call: NA
cdr3_nt: TGTGCCAGCAGCCAAGGACGGGAGACGATTCAGTACTTC
cdr3_aa: CASSQGRETIQYF

j_call: TRBJ2-7
v_call: TRBV20-1
clone_size: many
d_call: TRBD1
cdr3_nt: TGCAGTGCAACACCCCGGGACAGGCCTAACGAGCAGTACTTC
cdr3_aa: CSATPRDRPNEQYF

j_call: TRBJ2-1
v_call: TRBV20-1
clone_size: NA
d_call: TRBD2
cdr3_nt: TGCAGTGCTAGGCGGGGGGGACAATACAATGAGCAGTTCTTC
cdr3_aa: CSARRGGQYNEQFF

j_call: TRBJ1-4
v_call: TRBV4-3
clone_size: many
d_call: NA
cdr3_nt: TGCGCCAGCAGCCAAGAAGGAGCACGAGGGAATGAAAAACTGTTTTTT
cdr3_aa: CASSQEGARGNEKLFF